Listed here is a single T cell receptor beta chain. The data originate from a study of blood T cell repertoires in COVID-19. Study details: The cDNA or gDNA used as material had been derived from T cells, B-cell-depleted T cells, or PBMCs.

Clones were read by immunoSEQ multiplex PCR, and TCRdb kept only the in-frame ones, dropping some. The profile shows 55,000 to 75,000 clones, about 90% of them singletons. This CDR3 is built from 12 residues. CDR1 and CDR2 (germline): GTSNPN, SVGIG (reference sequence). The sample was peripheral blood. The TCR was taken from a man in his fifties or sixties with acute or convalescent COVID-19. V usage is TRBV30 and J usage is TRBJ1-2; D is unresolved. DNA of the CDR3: TGTGCTTTCCGGAGTTCTAACTATGGCTACACCTTC. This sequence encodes CAFRSSNYGYTF.